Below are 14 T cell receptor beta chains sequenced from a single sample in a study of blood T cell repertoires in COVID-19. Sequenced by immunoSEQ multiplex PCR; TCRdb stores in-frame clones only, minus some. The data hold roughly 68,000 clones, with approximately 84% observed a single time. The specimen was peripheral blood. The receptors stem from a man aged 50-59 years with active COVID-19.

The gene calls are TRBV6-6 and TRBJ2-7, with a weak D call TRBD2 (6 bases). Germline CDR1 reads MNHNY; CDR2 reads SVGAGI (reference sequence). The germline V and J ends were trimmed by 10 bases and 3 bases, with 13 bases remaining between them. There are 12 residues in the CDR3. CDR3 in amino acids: CAIRTGDYEQYF. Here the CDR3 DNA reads TGTGCCATTCGGACGGGGGACTACGAGCAGTACTTC.

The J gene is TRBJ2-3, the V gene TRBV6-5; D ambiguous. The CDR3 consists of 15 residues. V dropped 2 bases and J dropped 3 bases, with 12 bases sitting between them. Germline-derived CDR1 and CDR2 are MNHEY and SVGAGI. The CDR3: CASSYDAGFTDTQYF. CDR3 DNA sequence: TGTGCCAGCAGTTACGACGCCGGGTTTACAGATACGCAGTATTTT.

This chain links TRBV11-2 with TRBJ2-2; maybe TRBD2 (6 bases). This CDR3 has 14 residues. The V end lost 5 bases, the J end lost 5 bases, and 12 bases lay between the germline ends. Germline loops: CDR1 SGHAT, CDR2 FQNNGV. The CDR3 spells CASSRTAGTGELFF. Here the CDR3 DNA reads TGTGCCAGCAGCCGGACTGCGGGGACCGGGGAGCTGTTTTTT.

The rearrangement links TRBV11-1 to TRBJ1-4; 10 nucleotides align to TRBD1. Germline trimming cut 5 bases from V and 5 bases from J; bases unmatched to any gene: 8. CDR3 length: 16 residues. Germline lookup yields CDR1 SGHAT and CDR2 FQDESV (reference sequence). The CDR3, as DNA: TGTGCCAGCAGCCTCGGGCCGGGACAGGGGAATGAAAAACTGTTTTTT. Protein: CASSLGPGQGNEKLFF. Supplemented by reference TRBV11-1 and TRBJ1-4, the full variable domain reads EAEVAQSPRYKITEKSQAVAFWCDPISGHATLYWYRQILGQGPELLVQFQDESVVDDSQLPKDRFSAERLKGVDSTLKIQPAELGDSAMYLCASSLGPGQGNEKLFFGSGTQLSVL.

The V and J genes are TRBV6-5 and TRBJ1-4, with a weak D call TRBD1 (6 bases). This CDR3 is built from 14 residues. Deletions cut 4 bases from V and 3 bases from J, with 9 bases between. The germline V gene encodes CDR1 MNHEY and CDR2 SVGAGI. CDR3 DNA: TGTGCCAGCAGTTTCACAGGGTCTAATGAAAAACTGTTTTTT. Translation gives CASSFTGSNEKLFF.

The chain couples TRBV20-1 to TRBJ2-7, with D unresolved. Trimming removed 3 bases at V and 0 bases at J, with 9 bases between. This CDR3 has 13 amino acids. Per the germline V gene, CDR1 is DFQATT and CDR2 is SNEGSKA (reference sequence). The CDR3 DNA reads TGCAGTGCTAGTCCATCCTACTCCTACGAGCAGTACTTC. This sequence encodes CSASPSYSYEQYF.

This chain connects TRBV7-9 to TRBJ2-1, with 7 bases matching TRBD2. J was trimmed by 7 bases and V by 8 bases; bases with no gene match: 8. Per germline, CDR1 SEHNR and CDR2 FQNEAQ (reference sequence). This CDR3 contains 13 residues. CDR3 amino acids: CASGFLGGNEQFF. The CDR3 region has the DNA TGTGCCAGCGGTTTTCTCGGGGGGAATGAGCAGTTCTTC.

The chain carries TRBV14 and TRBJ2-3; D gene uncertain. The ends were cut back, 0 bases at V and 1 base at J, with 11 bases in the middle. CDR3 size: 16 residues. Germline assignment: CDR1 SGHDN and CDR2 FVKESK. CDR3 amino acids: CASSQDGPRRTDTQYF. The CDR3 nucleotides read TGTGCCAGCAGCCAAGATGGTCCTAGACGCACAGATACGCAGTATTTT.

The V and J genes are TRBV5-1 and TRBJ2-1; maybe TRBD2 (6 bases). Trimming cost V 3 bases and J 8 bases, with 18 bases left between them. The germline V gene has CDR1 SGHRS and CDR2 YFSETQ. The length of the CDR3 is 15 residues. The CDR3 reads CASSYTSPPRDEQFF. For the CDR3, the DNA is TGCGCCAGCAGCTATACTAGCCCCCCTAGGGATGAGCAGTTCTTC.

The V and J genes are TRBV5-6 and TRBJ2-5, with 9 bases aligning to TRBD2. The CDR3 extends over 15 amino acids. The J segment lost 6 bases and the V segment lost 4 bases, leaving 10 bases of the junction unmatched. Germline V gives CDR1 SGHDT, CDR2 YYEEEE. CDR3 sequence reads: CASSAGTSSFQTQYF. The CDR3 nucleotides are TGTGCCAGCAGCGCCGGGACTAGCTCGTTCCAGACCCAGTACTTC.

DNA of the CDR3: TGTGCCAGCAGCTCAGGCGCCGGGGGAGGCACAGATACGCAGTATTTT. Protein sequence: CASSSGAGGGTDTQYF. The chain uses TRBV11-2 and TRBJ2-3, with D possibly being TRBD2 (6 bases). In germline, CDR1 is SGHAT, CDR2 FQNNGV. V was pared by 4 bases and J by 1 base, with 15 bases between. The CDR3 totals 16 residues.

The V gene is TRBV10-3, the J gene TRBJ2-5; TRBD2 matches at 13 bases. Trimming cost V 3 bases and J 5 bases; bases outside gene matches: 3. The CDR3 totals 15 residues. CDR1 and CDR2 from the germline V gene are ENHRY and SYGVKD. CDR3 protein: CAISDPTSGRETQYF. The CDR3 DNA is TGTGCCATCAGTGATCCGACTAGCGGGAGGGAGACCCAGTACTTC.

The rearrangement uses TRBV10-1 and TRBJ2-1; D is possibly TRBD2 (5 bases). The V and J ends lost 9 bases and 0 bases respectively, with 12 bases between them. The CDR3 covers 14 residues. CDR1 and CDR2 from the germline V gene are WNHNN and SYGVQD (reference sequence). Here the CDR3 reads CARSRGSSYNEQFF. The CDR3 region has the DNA TGCGCCAGGTCCCGGGGAAGCTCCTACAATGAGCAGTTCTTC.

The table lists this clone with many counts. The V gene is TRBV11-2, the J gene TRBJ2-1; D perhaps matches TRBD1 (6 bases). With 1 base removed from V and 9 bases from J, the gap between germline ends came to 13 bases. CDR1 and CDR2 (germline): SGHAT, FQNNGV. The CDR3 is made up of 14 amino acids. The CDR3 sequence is CASSLGSTGIEQFF. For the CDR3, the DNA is TGTGCCAGCAGCTTAGGCTCAACAGGGATTGAGCAGTTCTTC.